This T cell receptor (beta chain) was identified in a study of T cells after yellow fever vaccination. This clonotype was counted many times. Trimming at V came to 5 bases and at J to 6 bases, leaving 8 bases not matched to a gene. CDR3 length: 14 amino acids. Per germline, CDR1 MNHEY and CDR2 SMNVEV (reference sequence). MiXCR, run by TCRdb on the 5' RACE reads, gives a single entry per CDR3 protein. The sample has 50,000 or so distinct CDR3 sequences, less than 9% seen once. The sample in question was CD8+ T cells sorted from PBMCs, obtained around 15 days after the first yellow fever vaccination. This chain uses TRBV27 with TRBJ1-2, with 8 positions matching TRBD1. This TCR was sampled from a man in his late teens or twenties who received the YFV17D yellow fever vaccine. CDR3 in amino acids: CASSVTGTGNGYTF. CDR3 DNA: TGTGCCAGCAGTGTAACCGGGACAGGTAATGGCTACACCTTC.